Each of the 5 T cell receptor beta chains below was sequenced from the same sample in a study of blood T cell repertoires in COVID-19. Clones were read by immunoSEQ multiplex PCR, and TCRdb kept only the in-frame ones, dropping some. The sample has about 150,000 clones, about 90% seen once. The material sequenced was peripheral blood. The receptors originated from a man aged 50 to 60 with acute or convalescent COVID-19.

About this clone itself: At one boundary the junction diverges from the germline segment, which might be a read error. The gene calls are TRBV7-7 and TRBJ2-2, with a weak D call TRBD2 (6 bases). Germline loops: CDR1 SSHAT, CDR2 FNYEAQ (reference sequence). CDR3 length equals 16 residues. CDR3 sequence reads: CASSLAAGPSTGELFF. CDR3 coding DNA: TGTGCTAGCAGCTTAGCCGCGGGACCGAGCACCGGGGAGCTGTTTTTT.

The chain links TRBV19 to TRBJ2-2, with 7 positions matching TRBD1. Trimming removed 5 bases from V and 1 base from J; junction bases left unmatched: 10. The germline gives CDR1 LNHDA, CDR2 SQIVND (reference sequence). There are 17 residues in the CDR3. CDR3 in amino acids: CASSARTGDGNTGELFF. CDR3 nucleotide sequence: TGTGCCAGTAGTGCCAGAACAGGGGATGGGAACACCGGGGAGCTGTTTTTT.

The genes are TRBV5-1 and TRBJ2-5; D is undetermined. CDR3 length: 14 amino acids. V was clipped by 0 bases and J by 2 bases, with 8 bases between them. Germline V gene data show CDR1 as SGHRS and CDR2 as YFSETQ. In nucleotides, the CDR3 is TGCGCCAGCAGCTTGGGGAAGACTCAAGAGACCCAGTACTTC. Encoded protein: CASSLGKTQETQYF.

The rearrangement links TRBV27 to TRBJ2-1; 8 nucleotides agree with TRBD1. The CDR3 contains 15 residues. V shed 5 bases, J shed 1 base, and the junction held 4 bases outside the gene matches. Germline V lookup: CDR1 MNHEY, CDR2 SMNVEV (reference sequence). CDR3 sequence: CASSQTGGSYNEQFF. CDR3 coding DNA: TGTGCCAGCAGTCAAACAGGGGGGTCCTACAATGAGCAGTTCTTC.

Concerning this clone: The same CDR3 also results from other DNA sequences found in this sample. V gene TRBV7-9 combines with J gene TRBJ1-1; D uncertain. CDR3 size: 14 residues. Trimming shortened V by 1 base and J by 5 bases, and 11 bases separated the two germline ends. Germline V gene data show CDR1 as SEHNR and CDR2 as FQNEAQ (reference sequence). CDR3 DNA: TGTGCCAGCAGCTTAGGGCAAGGAGAGACTGAAGCTTTCTTT. This sequence encodes CASSLGQGETEAFF.